This TCR beta chain was sequenced during a study of shared clonotypes between healthy human individuals. Germline-derived CDR1 and CDR2 are KGHSH and LQKENI. The V end lost 3 bases, the J end lost 3 bases, and 6 bases lay between the germline ends. The CDR3 extends over 12 amino acids. CD45RO-negative CD8 cells positively selected for CCR7 made up the naive population, which excluded terminally differentiated effector memory CD45RA+ cells. A word on this clone: Its antigen is undetermined.

TCRdb's table, derived via immunoSEQ multiplex PCR, lists solely in-frame clones and lacks some. The data hold around 2,000,000 clones, with just under 95% observed a single time. Findings and limits, study-wide: Depth of sequencing was expected to influence donor clonotype sharing.

This TCR was recovered from a man aged 18 to 35 in good health. The J gene is TRBJ2-7, the V gene TRBV18; D call uncertain. The specimen was naive CD8+ T cells sorted from blood. The DNA for the CDR3 is TGTGCCAGCTCACCGTCAGTCTACGAGCAGTACTTC. It specifies CASSPSVYEQYF. Full variable domain (rest looked up from reference TRBV18 and TRBJ2-7): NAGVMQNPRHLVRRRGQEARLRCSPMKGHSHVYWYRQLPEEGLKFMVYLQKENIIDESGMPKERFSAEFPKEGPSILRIQQVVRGDSAAYFCASSPSVYEQYFGPGTRLTVT.